This is a list of T cell receptor beta chains from one sample in a study of T cell responses to AZD1222 COVID-19 vaccine. The method was immunoSEQ multiplex PCR; TCRdb's version includes in-frame clones alone and lacks a portion of them. The sample includes 130,000 or so clones, roughly 93% of them seen just once. The source was peripheral blood, collected on day 0 of MenACWY control vaccination. These receptors originate from an adult in good health. The CDR3 runs from the conserved cysteine through the conserved F or W. The D gene is left open where the match is weak. Size is stated for part of the rows, as once, few or many counts, or as a class when the clone is expanded.

CDR3 protein | CDR3 DNA | J gene | V gene | D gene | clone size
CASSQDKGYYGYTF | TGTGCCAGCAGCCAAGACAAGGGGTACTATGGCTACACCTTC | TRBJ1-2 | TRBV3-1/TRBV3-2 | . | .
CASSPGDNQPQHF | TGTGCCAGCAGCCCCGGAGACAATCAGCCCCAGCATTTT | TRBJ1-5 | TRBV9 | . | .
CASSPTGAFTDTQYF | TGTGCCAGCAGCCCCACGGGGGCCTTCACAGATACGCAGTATTTT | TRBJ2-3 | TRBV7-3 | . | .
CASSLLSSADYGYTF | TGTGCCAGCAGTTTACTCTCCTCAGCGGACTATGGCTACACCTTC | TRBJ1-2 | TRBV28 | . | .
CASSFLGAPDTQYF | TGTGCCAGCAGCTTCTTGGGGGCTCCAGATACGCAGTATTTT | TRBJ2-3 | TRBV7-9 | . | .
CASSLRLAGGQETQYF | TGTGCCAGCAGTCTCCGACTAGCGGGGGGGCAAGAGACCCAGTACTTC | TRBJ2-5 | TRBV6-2/TRBV6-3 | TRBD2 | .
CASSLESRYRGGTDTQYF | TGTGCCAGCAGCCTAGAAAGCCGCTATAGGGGTGGGACAGATACGCAGTATTTT | TRBJ2-3 | TRBV27 | . | .
CASSEQGLYEQYF | TGTGCCAGCAGTGAACAGGGACTTTACGAGCAGTACTTC | TRBJ2-7 | TRBV2 | . | .
CASSSTGVGYGYTF | TGCGCCAGCAGCTCGACAGGGGTAGGCTATGGCTACACCTTC | TRBJ1-2 | TRBV5-1 | TRBD1 | .
CASSYEGWGYTF | TGTGCCAGCAGTTACGAAGGGTGGGGCTACACCTTC | TRBJ1-2 | TRBV6-2/TRBV6-3 | . | .
CASSLNQGYTEAFF | TGTGCCAGCAGTTTAAATCAGGGTTACACTGAAGCTTTCTTT | TRBJ1-1 | TRBV27 | . | .
CASSLKIGGYTF | TGTGCCAGCAGTTTAAAAATAGGGGGCTACACCTTC | TRBJ1-2 | TRBV28 | . | .
CASGTGFGEKLFF | TGTGCCAGCGGAACAGGATTCGGAGAAAAACTGTTTTTT | TRBJ1-4 | TRBV7-9 | . | .
CASSKKQAVNTEAFF | TGTGCCAGCAGTAAGAAACAGGCCGTGAACACTGAAGCTTTCTTT | TRBJ1-1 | TRBV6-5 | . | .
CASSVEGGWVRDPTGNTIYF | TGTGCCAGCAGCGTAGAAGGGGGTTGGGTCAGGGACCCAACTGGAAACACCATATATTTT | TRBJ1-3 | TRBV9 | . | .
CSARDRYEAFF | TGCAGTGCTAGGGACCGGTATGAAGCTTTCTTT | TRBJ1-1 | TRBV20-1 | . | .
CASSLAGGETQYF | TGTGCCAGCAGCTTGGCAGGGGGCGAGACCCAGTACTTC | TRBJ2-5 | TRBV5-4 | TRBD1 | .
CASSPPDGPYNEQFF | TGTGCCAGCAGCCCACCGGACGGTCCCTACAATGAGCAGTTCTTC | TRBJ2-1 | TRBV5-4 | . | .
CASGLVDRPNSPLHF | TGTGCTAGTGGTTTGGTCGACAGACCAAATTCACCCCTCCACTTT | TRBJ1-6 | TRBV12-5 | . | .
CAIRPDRYQPQHF | TGTGCCATCAGGCCAGACAGATATCAGCCCCAGCATTTT | TRBJ1-5 | TRBV10-3 | . | .
CATSQAGGPYEQYF | TGTGCCACCAGTCAAGCGGGGGGTCCCTACGAGCAGTACTTC | TRBJ2-7 | TRBV24-1 | TRBD2 | once
CASSRGGEAEAFF | TGTGCCAGCAGCAGGGGAGGGGAGGCTGAAGCTTTCTTT | TRBJ1-1 | TRBV9 | . | .